The rows below give T cell receptor beta chains drawn from one sample of a study of identical twins. TCRdb itself ran the 5' RACE reads through MiXCR, one entry per CDR3 protein. The repertoire holds roughly 1,500,000 distinct CDR3 sequences, roughly 35% seen once, with 0.25% to 0.3% in the top ten. Sequenced input: cord blood. The receptor source for this set is a newborn girl in good health. Each CDR3 is given with its conserved first and last residue. A D gene is named only where the DNA matches it firmly. Size is omitted from some rows. Given values are once, few, many or a class for expanded clones.

TRBV7-9,few,TRBJ1-2,TRBD1,CASSLRDRYYGYTF,TGTGCCAGCAGCTTAAGGGACAGATACTATGGCTACACCTTC
TRBV19,NA,TRBJ1-4,NA,CASTPGLQREKLFF,TGTGCCAGTACCCCGGGACTTCAGCGGGAAAAACTGTTTTTT
TRBV7-8,few,TRBJ1-5,NA,CASSLARRDNQPQHF,TGTGCCAGCAGCTTAGCGCGCAGGGATAATCAGCCCCAGCATTTT
TRBV12-3/TRBV12-4,few,TRBJ1-6,TRBD1,CASSLLGQGDSPLHF,TGTGCCAGCAGTTTACTGGGGCAGGGGGATTCACCCCTCCACTTT
TRBV10-3,few,TRBJ2-7,TRBD1,CAISGTGKYEQYF,TGTGCCATCAGTGGGACAGGGAAGTACGAGCAGTACTTC
TRBV5-1,few,TRBJ2-1,NA,CASSLGGEKLQFF,TGCGCCAGCAGCTTGGGGGGGGAAAAGCTACAGTTCTTC
TRBV20-1,many,TRBJ2-7,TRBD2,CSARDLERGGYEQYF,TGCAGTGCTAGAGATCTAGAGCGGGGTGGCTACGAGCAGTACTTC
TRBV7-2,once,TRBJ2-5,NA,CASSLTTFLETQYF,TGTGCCAGCAGCCTAACGACATTCCTAGAGACCCAGTACTTC
TRBV14,NA,TRBJ2-1,NA,CASSRRQVSSYNEQFF,TGTGCCAGCAGCCGACGACAGGTTAGCTCCTACAATGAGCAGTTCTTC
TRBV5-1,NA,TRBJ2-1,TRBD2,CASSTGIARGRLAGLYNEQFF,TGCGCCAGCAGCACCGGAATTGCCAGGGGGCGACTAGCGGGACTCTACAATGAGCAGTTCTTC
TRBV4-1,NA,TRBJ2-1,NA,CASSQPLRLASYNEQFF,TGCGCCAGCAGCCAACCACTGCGTCTAGCGAGTTACAATGAGCAGTTCTTC
TRBV28,NA,TRBJ2-1,NA,CASRYHGADNEQFF,TGTGCCAGCCGATACCATGGGGCCGATAATGAGCAGTTCTTC
TRBV3-1,few,TRBJ2-6,TRBD1,CASSQDGTVLSGANVLTF,TGTGCCAGCAGCCAAGACGGGACAGTTCTCTCTGGGGCCAACGTCCTGACTTTC
TRBV12-3/TRBV12-4,NA,TRBJ2-1,NA,CASSSYPSRRNEQFF,TGTGCCAGCAGTTCCTATCCTTCTAGGAGGAATGAGCAGTTCTTC
TRBV7-6,NA,TRBJ1-6,TRBD1,CASTISQGDNSPLHF,TGTGCCAGCACCATATCACAGGGGGATAATTCACCCCTCCACTTT
TRBV27,few,TRBJ2-6,NA,CASTSFRFSGANVLTF,TGTGCCAGCACTTCCTTCAGGTTCTCTGGGGCCAACGTCCTGACTTTC
TRBV9,NA,TRBJ1-1,NA,CASSVPGFTEAFF,TGTGCCAGCAGCGTCCCAGGGTTCACTGAAGCTTTCTTT
TRBV18,NA,TRBJ1-5,NA,CASSPSGANQPQHF,TGTGCCAGCTCACCATCCGGGGCCAATCAGCCCCAGCATTTT
TRBV11-1,NA,TRBJ2-1,NA,CASSLGYPYNEQFF,TGTGCCAGCAGCCTGGGCTACCCATACAATGAGCAGTTCTTC
TRBV29-1,once,TRBJ2-1,TRBD1,CSSIGDSLNNEQFF,TGCAGCTCGATCGGGGACAGCCTAAACAATGAGCAGTTCTTC